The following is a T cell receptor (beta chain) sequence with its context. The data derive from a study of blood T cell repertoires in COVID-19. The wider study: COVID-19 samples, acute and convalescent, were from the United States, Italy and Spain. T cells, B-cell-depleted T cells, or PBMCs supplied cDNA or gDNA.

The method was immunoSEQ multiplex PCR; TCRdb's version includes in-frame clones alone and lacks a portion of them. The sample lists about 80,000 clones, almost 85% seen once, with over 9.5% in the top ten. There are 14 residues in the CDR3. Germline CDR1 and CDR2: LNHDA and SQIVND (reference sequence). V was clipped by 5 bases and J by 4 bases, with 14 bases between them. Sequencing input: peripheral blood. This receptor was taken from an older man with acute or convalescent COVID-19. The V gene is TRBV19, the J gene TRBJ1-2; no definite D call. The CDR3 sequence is CASSGAITIYGYTF. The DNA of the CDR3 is TGTGCCAGTAGTGGAGCGATCACTATCTATGGCTACACCTTC.